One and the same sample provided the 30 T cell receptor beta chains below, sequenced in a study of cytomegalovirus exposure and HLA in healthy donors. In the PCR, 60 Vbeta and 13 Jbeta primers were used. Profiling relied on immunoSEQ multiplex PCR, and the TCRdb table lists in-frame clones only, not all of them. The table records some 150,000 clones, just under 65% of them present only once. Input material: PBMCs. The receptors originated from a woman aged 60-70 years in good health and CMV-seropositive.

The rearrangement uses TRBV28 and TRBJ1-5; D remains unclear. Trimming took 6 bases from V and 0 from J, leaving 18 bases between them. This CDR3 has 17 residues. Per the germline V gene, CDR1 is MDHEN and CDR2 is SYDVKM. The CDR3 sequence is CASSPRGYGYSNQPQHF. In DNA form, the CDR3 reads TGTGCCAGCAGCCCCCGCGGTTATGGGTATAGCAATCAGCCCCAGCATTTT.

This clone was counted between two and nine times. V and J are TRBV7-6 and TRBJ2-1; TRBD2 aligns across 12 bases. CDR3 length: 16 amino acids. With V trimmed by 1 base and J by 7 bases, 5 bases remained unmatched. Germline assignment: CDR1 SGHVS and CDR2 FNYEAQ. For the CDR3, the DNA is TGTGCCAGCAGCTTAGAACGACTAGCGGGAGAGAATGAGCAGTTCTTC. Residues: CASSLERLAGENEQFF.

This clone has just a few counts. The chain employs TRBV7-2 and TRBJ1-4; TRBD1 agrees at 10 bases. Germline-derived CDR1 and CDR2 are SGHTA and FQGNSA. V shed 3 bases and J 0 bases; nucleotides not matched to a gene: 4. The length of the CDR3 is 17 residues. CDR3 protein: CASSLDRGVATNEKLFF. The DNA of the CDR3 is TGTGCCAGCAGCTTGGACAGGGGGGTTGCAACTAATGAAAAACTGTTTTTT.

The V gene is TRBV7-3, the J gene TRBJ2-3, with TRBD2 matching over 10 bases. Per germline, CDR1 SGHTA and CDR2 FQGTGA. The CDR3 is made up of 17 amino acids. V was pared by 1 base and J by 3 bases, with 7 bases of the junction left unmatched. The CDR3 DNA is TGTGCCAGCAGCTTAATAAACTCAGCGGGAGGGACAGATACGCAGTATTTT. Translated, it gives CASSLINSAGGTDTQYF.

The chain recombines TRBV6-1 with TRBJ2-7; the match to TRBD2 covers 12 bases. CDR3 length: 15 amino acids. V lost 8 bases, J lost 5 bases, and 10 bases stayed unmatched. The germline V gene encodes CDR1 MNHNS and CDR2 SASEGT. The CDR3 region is CASSRLAGVQDEQYF. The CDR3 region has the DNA TGTGCCAGCTCCCGACTAGCGGGAGTTCAGGACGAGCAGTACTTC.

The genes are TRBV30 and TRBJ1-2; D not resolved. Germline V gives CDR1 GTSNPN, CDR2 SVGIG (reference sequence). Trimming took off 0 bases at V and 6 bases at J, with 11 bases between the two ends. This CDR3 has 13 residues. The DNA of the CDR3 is TGTGCCTGGAGTGTCTCCGGCGGGAATGGCTACACCTTC. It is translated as CAWSVSGGNGYTF.

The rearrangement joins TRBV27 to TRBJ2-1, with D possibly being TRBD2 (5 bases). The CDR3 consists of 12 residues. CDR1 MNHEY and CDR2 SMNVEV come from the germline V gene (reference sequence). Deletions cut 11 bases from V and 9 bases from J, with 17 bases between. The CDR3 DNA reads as TGTGCCGCCAGCTCCCTCGCGGGTGAGCAGTTCTTC. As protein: CAASSLAGEQFF.

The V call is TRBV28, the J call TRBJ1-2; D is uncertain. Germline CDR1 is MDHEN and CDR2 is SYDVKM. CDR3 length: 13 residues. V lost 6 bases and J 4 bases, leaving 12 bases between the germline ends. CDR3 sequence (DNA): TGTGCCAGCAGCCCCCGGGCGGGCTATGGCTACACCTTC. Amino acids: CASSPRAGYGYTF.

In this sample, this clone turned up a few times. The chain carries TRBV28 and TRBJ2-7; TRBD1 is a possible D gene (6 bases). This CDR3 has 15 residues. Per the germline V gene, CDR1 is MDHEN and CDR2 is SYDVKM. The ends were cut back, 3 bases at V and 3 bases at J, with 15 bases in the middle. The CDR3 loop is CASSFTGIQGYEQYF. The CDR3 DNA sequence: TGTGCCAGCAGTTTTACAGGGATCCAGGGCTACGAGCAGTACTTC.

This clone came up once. CDR3: CASSPRQGLENEQFF. The CDR3 bases are TGCGCCAGCAGCCCACGACAGGGTCTGGAGAATGAGCAGTTCTTC. The J gene is TRBJ2-1, the V gene TRBV5-1; 7 bases map to TRBD1. Germline trimming cut 4 bases from V and 7 bases from J; bases unmatched to any gene: 11. The CDR3 length is 15 residues. Germline lookup yields CDR1 SGHRS and CDR2 YFSETQ.

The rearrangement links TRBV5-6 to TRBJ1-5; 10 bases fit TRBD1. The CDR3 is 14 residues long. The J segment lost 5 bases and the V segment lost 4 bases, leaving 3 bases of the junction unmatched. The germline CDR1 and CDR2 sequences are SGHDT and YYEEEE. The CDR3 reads CASSIGTGDQPQHF. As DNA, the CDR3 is TGTGCCAGCAGCATCGGGACAGGGGATCAGCCCCAGCATTTT.

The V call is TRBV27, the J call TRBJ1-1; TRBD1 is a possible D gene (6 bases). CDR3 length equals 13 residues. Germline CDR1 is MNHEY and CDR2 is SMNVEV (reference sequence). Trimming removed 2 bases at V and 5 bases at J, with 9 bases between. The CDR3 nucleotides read TGTGCCAGCAGTTTAATCCAGGGGACTGAAGCTTTCTTT. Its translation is CASSLIQGTEAFF.

CDR3 region: CASSLAGSYHEQYF. The CDR3 bases are TGTGCCAGCAGCTTGGCGGGTAGCTACCACGAGCAGTACTTC. This chain uses TRBV5-4 with TRBJ2-7, with unresolved D. From germline, CDR1 is SGHNT and CDR2 YYREEE (reference sequence). The CDR3 is made up of 14 amino acids. V was cut by 0 bases and J by 5 bases, with 12 bases left in between. Variable domain in full (rest from reference TRBV5-4 and TRBJ2-7): ETGVTQSPTHLIKTRGQQVTLRCSSQSGHNTVSWYQQALGQGPQFIFQYYREEENGRGNFPPRFSGLQFPNYSSELNVNALELDDSALYLCASSLAGSYHEQYFGPGTRLTVT.

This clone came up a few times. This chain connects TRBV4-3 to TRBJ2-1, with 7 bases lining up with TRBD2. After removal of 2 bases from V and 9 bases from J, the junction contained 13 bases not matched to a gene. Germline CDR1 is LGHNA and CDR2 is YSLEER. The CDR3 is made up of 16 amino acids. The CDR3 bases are TGCGCCAGCAGCCAAACCGGCCTCCGGACTAGGGGTGAGCAGTTCTTC. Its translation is CASSQTGLRTRGEQFF.

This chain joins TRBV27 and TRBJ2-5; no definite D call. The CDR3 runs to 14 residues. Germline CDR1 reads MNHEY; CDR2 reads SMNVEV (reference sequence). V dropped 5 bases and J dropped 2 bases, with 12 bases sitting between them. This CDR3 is CASSALDTQETQYF. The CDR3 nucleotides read TGTGCCAGCAGTGCACTCGACACTCAAGAGACCCAGTACTTC.

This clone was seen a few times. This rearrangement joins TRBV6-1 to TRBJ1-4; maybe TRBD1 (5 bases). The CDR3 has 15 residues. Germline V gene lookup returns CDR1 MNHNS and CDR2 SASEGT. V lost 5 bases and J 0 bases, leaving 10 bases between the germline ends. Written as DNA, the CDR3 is TGTGCCAGCAGTTTCCAACAGGCAACTAATGAAAAACTGTTTTTT. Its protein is CASSFQQATNEKLFF.

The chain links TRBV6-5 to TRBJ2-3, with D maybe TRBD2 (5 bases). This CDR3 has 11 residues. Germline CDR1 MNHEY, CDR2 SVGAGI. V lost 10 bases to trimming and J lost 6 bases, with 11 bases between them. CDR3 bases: TGTGCCACTGGCTGGGAGGATACGCAGTATTTT. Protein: CATGWEDTQYF.

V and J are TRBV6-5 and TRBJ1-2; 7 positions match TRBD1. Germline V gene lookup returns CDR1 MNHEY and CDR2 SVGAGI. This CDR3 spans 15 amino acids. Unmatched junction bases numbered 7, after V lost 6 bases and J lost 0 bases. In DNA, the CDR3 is TGTGCCAGCAGCGCCGGGACAGAAGCTAACTATGGCTACACCTTC. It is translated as CASSAGTEANYGYTF.

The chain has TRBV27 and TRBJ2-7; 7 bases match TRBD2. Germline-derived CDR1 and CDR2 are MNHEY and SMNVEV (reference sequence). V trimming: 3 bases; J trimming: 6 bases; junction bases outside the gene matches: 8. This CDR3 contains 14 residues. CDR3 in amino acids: CASSFTDPGGEQYF. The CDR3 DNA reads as TGTGCCAGCAGTTTTACAGACCCGGGGGGCGAGCAGTACTTC.

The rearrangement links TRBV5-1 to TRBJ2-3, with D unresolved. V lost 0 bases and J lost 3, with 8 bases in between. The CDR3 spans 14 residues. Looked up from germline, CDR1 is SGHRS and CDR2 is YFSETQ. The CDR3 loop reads CASSLGTETDTQYF. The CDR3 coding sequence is TGCGCCAGCAGCTTGGGCACAGAAACAGATACGCAGTATTTT.

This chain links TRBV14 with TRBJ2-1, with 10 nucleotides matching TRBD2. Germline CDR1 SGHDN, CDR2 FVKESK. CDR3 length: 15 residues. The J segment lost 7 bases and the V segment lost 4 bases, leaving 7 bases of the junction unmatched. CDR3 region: CASSPIAGGVNEQFF. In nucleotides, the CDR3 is TGTGCCAGCAGCCCGATAGCGGGAGGCGTTAATGAGCAGTTCTTC. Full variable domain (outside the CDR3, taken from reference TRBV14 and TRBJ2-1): EAGVTQFPSHSVIEKGQTVTLRCDPISGHDNLYWYRRVMGKEIKFLLHFVKESKQDESGMPNNRFLAERTGGTYSTLKVQPAELEDSGVYFCASSPIAGGVNEQFFGPGTRLTVL.

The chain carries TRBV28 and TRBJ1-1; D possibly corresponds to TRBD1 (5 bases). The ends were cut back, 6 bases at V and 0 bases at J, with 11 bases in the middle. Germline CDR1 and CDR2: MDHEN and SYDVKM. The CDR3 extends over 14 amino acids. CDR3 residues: CASSPRALNTEAFF. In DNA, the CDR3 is TGTGCCAGCAGCCCCAGGGCCCTGAACACTGAAGCTTTCTTT.

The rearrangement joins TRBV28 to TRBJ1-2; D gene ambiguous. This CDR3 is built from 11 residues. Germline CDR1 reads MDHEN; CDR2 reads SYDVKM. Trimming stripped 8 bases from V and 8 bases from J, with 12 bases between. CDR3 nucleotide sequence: TGTGCCAGCTTAAAAAGCGGCGGCTACACCTTC. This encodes CASLKSGGYTF.

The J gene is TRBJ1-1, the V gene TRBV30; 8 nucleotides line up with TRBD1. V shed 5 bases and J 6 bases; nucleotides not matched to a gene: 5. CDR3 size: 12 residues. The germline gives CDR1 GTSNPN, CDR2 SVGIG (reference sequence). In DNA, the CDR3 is TGTGCCTGGCATGACAGGGGCGCTGAAGCTTTCTTT. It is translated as CAWHDRGAEAFF.

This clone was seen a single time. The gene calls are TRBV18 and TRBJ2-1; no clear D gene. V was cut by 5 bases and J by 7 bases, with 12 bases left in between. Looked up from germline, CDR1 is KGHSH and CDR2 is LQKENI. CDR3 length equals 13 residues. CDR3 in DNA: TGTGCCAGCTCAATACGGGTTTGGAATGAGCAGTTCTTC. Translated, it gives CASSIRVWNEQFF.

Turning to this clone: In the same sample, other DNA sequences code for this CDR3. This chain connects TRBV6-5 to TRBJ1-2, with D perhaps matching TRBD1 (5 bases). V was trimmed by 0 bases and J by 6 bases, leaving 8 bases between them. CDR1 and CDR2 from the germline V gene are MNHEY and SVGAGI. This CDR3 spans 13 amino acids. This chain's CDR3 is CASSYSRGNGYTF. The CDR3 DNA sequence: TGTGCCAGCAGTTACTCCCGGGGGAATGGCTACACCTTC.

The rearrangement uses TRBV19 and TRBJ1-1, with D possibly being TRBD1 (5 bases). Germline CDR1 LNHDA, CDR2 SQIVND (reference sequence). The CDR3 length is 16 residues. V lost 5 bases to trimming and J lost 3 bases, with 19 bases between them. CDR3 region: CASSPSRQSHYTEAFF. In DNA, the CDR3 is TGTGCCAGTAGTCCAAGCAGACAGTCCCACTACACTGAAGCTTTCTTT.

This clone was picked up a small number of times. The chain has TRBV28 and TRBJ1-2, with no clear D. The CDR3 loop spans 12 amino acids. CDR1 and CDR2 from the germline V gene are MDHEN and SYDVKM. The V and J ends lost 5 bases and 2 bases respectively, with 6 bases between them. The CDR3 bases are TGTGCCAGCAGTCCTCCGAACTATGGCTACACCTTC. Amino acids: CASSPPNYGYTF.

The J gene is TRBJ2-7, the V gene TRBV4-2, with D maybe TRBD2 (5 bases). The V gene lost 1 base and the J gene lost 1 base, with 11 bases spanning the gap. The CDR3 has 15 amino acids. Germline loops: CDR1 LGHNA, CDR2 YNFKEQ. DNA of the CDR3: TGTGCCAGCAGCCAAGTTGAGGGCTCGTCCTACGAGCAGTACTTC. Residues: CASSQVEGSSYEQYF.

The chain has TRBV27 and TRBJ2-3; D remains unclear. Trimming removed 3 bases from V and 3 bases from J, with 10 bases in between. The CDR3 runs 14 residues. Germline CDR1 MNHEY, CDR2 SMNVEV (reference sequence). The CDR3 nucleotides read TGTGCCAGCAGTTTGAACAGAGATACAGATACGCAGTATTTT. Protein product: CASSLNRDTDTQYF.